The text below deals with one T cell receptor (beta chain). The antigen remains unidentified. Germline V gene lookup returns CDR1 LGHNA and CDR2 YSLEER. This CDR3 comprises 12 residues. Trimming cost V 6 bases and J 4 bases, with 7 bases left between them. Primers: 60 Vbeta forward and 13 Jbeta reverse. TCRdb keeps only in-frame clones here, not all; method: immunoSEQ multiplex PCR. The sample has fewer than 200,000 clones; 85% are singletons. Healthy bone marrow donors made up the cohort. This specimen comes from a study of cytomegalovirus exposure and HLA in healthy donors. Findings and caveats of the study: Investigators reported more than 150 TCR beta chains as tied to cytomegalovirus.

Sequenced sample: PBMCs. This chain joins TRBV4-3 and TRBJ2-1; maybe TRBD1 (6 bases). The clonotype was recovered from a man between 18 and 35 years old in good health and CMV-seropositive. CDR3 sequence: CASRQGYNEQFF. The CDR3, as DNA: TGCGCCAGCAGACAGGGATACAATGAGCAGTTCTTC.